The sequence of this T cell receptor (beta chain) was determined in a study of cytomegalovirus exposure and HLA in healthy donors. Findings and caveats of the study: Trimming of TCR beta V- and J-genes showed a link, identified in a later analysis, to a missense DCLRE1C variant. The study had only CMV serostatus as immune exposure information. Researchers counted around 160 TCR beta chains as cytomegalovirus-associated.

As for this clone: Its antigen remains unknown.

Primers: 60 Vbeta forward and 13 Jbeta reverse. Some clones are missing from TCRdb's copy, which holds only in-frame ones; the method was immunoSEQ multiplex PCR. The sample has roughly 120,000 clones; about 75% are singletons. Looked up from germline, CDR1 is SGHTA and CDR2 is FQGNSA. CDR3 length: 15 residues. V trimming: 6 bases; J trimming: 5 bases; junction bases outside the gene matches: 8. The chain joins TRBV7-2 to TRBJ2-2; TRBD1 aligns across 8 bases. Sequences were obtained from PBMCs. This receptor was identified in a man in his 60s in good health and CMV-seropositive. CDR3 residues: CASRRPGTGTGELFF. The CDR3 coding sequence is TGTGCCAGCAGACGACCCGGGACAGGAACCGGGGAGCTGTTTTTT.